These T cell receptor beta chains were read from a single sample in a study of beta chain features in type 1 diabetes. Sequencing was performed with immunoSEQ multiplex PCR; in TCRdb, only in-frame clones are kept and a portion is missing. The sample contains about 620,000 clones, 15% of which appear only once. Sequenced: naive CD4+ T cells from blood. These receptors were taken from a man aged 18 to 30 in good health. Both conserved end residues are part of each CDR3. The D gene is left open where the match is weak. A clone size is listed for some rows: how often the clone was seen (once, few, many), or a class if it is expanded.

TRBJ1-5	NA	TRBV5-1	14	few	TGCGCCAGCAGCTTGAGGGGGGACGATCAGCCCCAGCATTTT	CASSLRGDDQPQHF
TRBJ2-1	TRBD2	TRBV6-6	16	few	TGTGCCAGCAGCCTCCCAACTAGCGGGAGGGCTTATGAGCAGTTCTTC	CASSLPTSGRAYEQFF
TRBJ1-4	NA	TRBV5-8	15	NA	TGTGCCAGCAGCTCTCAGGGACAAGTGAATGAAAAACTGTTTTTT	CASSSQGQVNEKLFF
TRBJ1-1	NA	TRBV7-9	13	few	TGTGCCAGCAACAGGGAGTCGAACACTGAAGCTTTCTTT	CASNRESNTEAFF
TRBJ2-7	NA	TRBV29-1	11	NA	TGCAGCGCTGGGAACAGGGACGAGCAGTACTTC	CSAGNRDEQYF
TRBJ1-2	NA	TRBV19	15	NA	TGTGCCAGTAGTATTTCGCCGCGACAGATTAACGGCTACACCTTC	CASSISPRQINGYTF
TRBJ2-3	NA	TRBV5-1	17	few	TGCGCCAGCAGCTTGGCCCGGGGATTTGTGAGCACAGATACGCAGTATTTT	CASSLARGFVSTDTQYF
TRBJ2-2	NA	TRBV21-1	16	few	TGTGCCAGCAGCAATCTCAGGACAGAGAACACCGGGGAGCTGTTTTTT	CASSNLRTENTGELFF
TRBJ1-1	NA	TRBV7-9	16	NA	TGTGCCAGCAGCTTTGGGGTTGGGCAGCCTAACACTGAAGCTTTCTTT	CASSFGVGQPNTEAFF
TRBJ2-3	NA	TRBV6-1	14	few	TGTGCCAGCATTGGGGGGGCAAACTCAGATACGCAGTATTTT	CASIGGANSDTQYF
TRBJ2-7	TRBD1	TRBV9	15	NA	TGTGCCAGCAGCGCCGGGACAGGGAGAACCTACGAGCAGTACTTC	CASSAGTGRTYEQYF
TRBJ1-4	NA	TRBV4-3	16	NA	TGCGCCAGCAGCCGAACGCAGGGGAGTCTAAATGAAAAACTGTTTTTT	CASSRTQGSLNEKLFF
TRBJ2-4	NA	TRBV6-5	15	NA	TGTGCCAGCAGTTATAGACCGTCAACCAAAAACATTCAGTACTTC	CASSYRPSTKNIQYF
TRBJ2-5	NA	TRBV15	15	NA	TGTGCCACCAGCAGAGCATTAGGTCTGTTGGAGACCCAGTACTTC	CATSRALGLLETQYF
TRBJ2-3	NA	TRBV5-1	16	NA	TGCGCCAGCAGCGTGCTTTTCGACCCTAGCACAGATACGCAGTATTTT	CASSVLFDPSTDTQYF
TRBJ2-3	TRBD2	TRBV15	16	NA	TGTGCCGCTGCCCGGGGGGCTAGCGGGACGTGGGATACGCAGTATTTT	CAAARGASGTWDTQYF
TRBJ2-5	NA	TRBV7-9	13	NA	TGTGCCAGCAGCTTAGTTCGGGGGGAGACCCAGTACTTC	CASSLVRGETQYF
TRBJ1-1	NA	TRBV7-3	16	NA	TGTGCCAGCAGCTTACAGGCGGCCACCATGAACACTGAAGCTTTCTTT	CASSLQAATMNTEAFF
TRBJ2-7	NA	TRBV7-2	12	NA	TGTGCCAGCAGCCAGTCGTTCTACGAGCAGTACTTC	CASSQSFYEQYF
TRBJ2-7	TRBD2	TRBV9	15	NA	TGTGCCAGCAGCGTAGCAACGGGAGGAGACTACGAGCAGTACTTC	CASSVATGGDYEQYF
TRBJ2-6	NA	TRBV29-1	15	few	TGCAGCGTTGTATGGCGGCTCTCTGGGGCCAACGTCCTGACTTTC	CSVVWRLSGANVLTF
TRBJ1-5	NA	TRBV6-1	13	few	TGTGCCAGCAGCCCCGCCATGGGACAGCCCCAGCATTTT	CASSPAMGQPQHF
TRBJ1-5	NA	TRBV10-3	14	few	TGTGCCATCAGTGAGGGTCTTAAAAATCAGCCCCAGCATTTT	CAISEGLKNQPQHF
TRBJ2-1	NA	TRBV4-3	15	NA	TGCGCCAGCAGCCAAGAGGGGGCCTCCTACAATGAGCAGTTCTTC	CASSQEGASYNEQFF
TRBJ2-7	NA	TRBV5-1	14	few	TGCGCCAGCAGCTCCGACTACGCCTCCTACGAGCAGTACTTC	CASSSDYASYEQYF
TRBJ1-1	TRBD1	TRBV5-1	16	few	TGCGCCAGCAGCCCCGGGACAGGGAAGATGAACACTGAAGCTTTCTTT	CASSPGTGKMNTEAFF
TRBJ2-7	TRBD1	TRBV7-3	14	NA	TGTGCCAGCAGCTCTGGGACAGGCGCCTACGAGCAGTACTTC	CASSSGTGAYEQYF
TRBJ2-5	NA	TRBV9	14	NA	TGTGCCAGCAGCGTAGGTGGGATTCAAGAGACCCAGTACTTC	CASSVGGIQETQYF
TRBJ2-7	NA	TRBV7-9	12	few	TGTGCCAGCAGCGGAAGCTCCTACGAGCAGTACTTC	CASSGSSYEQYF
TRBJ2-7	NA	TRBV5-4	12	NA	TGTGCCAGCAGCTTGACTACGGCCGAGCAGTACTTC	CASSLTTAEQYF
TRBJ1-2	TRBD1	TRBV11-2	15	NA	TGTGCCAGCAGCTGGCGCGGGACAGGGGGATATGGCTACACCTTC	CASSWRGTGGYGYTF
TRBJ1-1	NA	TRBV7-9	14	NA	TGTGCCAGCAGCTTAGATGGGGGGAACACTGAAGCTTTCTTT	CASSLDGGNTEAFF
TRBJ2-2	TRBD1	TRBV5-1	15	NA	TGCGCCAGCAGCAAAACAGGGGGCGTCACCGGGGAGCTGTTTTTT	CASSKTGGVTGELFF
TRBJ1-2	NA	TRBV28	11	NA	TGTGCCAGCAGTGGAGGGAACGGCTACACCTTC	CASSGGNGYTF
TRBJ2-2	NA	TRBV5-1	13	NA	TGCGCCAGCAGCTCTGACATGTACGGGGAGCTGTTTTTT	CASSSDMYGELFF
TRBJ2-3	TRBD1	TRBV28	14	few	TGTGCCAGCAGCCTGACAGGGAGAGCGGATACGCAGTATTTT	CASSLTGRADTQYF
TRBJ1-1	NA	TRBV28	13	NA	TGTGCCAGCAGTGGGACACCAAACACTGAAGCTTTCTTT	CASSGTPNTEAFF
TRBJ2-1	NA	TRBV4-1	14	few	TGCGCCAGCAGCCAAGAGCGGGTCCACAATGAGCAGTTCTTC	CASSQERVHNEQFF
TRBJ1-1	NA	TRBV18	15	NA	TGTGCCAGCTCACCAGGGGCTGGCGCGGACACTGAAGCTTTCTTT	CASSPGAGADTEAFF
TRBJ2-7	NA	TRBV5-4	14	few	TGTGCCAGCAGCTTCTTGGAGAGCTCCTACGAGCAGTACTTC	CASSFLESSYEQYF
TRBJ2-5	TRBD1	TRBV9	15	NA	TGTGCCAGCAGCGTAGGGACAGGGTACAGGGAGACCCAGTACTTC	CASSVGTGYRETQYF
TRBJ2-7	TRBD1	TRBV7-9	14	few	TGTGCCAGCAGCCCGGGACAGGGGTACAACGAGCAGTACTTC	CASSPGQGYNEQYF
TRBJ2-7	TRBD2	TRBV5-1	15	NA	TGCGCCAGCAGCTTTTTAGCGGGGAAAGGCTACGAGCAGTACTTC	CASSFLAGKGYEQYF
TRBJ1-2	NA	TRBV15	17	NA	TGTGCCACCAGCAGAGACGGTGGACGGACGCCGAACTATGGCTACACCTTC	CATSRDGGRTPNYGYTF
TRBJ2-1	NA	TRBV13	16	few	TGTGCCAGCAGCTCCTCTGGAGGGGCCTTCTACAATGAGCAGTTCTTC	CASSSSGGAFYNEQFF
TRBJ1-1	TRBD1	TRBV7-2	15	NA	TGTGCCAGCAGACCCACGGGACAGCCGAACACTGAAGCTTTCTTT	CASRPTGQPNTEAFF
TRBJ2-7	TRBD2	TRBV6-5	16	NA	TGTGCCAGCAGTTACTCACTAGCGGGACCTTCCTACGAGCAGTACTTC	CASSYSLAGPSYEQYF
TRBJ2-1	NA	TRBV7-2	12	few	TGTGCCAGCAGCCTTGGGCTGGATGAGCAGTTCTTC	CASSLGLDEQFF
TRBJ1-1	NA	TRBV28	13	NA	TGTGCCAGCATCCGTAGGCTGAACACTGAAGCTTTCTTT	CASIRRLNTEAFF
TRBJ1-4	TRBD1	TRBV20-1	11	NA	TGCAGTGCCCTTAATTATCGGGGACAGCTTTTT	CSALNYRGQLF
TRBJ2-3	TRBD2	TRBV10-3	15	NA	TGTGCCAGCAGTTGGGGAGCGGGGGGACGTAATACGCAGTATTTT	CASSWGAGGRNTQYF
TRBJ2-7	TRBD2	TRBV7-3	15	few	TGTGCCAGCAGCTTAAGCGGGAGGGCTCTGGACGAGCAGTACTTC	CASSLSGRALDEQYF